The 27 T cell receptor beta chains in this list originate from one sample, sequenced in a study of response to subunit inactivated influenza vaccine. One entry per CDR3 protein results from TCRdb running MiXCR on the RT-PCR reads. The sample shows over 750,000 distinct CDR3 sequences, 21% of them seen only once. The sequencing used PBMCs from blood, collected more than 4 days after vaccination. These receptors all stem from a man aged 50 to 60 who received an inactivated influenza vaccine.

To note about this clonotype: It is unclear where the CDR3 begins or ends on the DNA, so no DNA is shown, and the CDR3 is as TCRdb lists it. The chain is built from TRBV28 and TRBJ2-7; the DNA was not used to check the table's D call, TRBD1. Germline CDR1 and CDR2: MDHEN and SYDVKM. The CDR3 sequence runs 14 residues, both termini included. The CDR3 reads CASSSSGVRDEQYF.

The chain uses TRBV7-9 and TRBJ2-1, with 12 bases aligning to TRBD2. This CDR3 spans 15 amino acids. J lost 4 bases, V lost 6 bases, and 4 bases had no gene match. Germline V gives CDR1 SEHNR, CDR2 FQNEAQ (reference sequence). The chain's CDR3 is CASRPSGGAYNEQFF. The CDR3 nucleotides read TGTGCCAGCAGGCCTAGCGGGGGGGCTTACAATGAGCAGTTCTTC.

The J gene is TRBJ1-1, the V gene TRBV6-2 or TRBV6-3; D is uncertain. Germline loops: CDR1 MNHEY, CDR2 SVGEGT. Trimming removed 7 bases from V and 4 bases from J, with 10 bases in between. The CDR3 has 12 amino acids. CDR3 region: CASTGFGTEAFF. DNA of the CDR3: TGTGCCAGCACGGGCTTCGGCACTGAAGCTTTCTTT.

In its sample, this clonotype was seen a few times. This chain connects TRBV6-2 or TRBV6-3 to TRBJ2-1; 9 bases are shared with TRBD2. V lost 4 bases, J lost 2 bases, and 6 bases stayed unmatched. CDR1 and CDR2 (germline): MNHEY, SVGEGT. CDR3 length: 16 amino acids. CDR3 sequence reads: CASSLIAGVPYNEQFF. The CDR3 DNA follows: TGTGCCAGCAGTTTAATAGCGGGAGTCCCCTACAATGAGCAGTTCTTC.

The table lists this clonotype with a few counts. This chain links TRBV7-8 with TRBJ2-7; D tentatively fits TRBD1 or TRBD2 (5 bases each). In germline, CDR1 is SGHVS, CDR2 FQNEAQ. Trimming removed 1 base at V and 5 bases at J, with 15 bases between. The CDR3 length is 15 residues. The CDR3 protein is CASSLVGAEGHEQYF. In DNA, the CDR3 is TGTGCCAGCAGCTTAGTTGGGGCCGAGGGCCACGAGCAGTACTTC.

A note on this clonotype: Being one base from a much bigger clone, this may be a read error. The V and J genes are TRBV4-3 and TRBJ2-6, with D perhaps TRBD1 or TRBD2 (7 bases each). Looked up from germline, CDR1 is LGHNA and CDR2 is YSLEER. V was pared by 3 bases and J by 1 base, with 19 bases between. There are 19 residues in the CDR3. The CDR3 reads CASSHESGGGQSGANVLTF. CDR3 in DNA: TGCGCCAGCAGCCACGAAAGTGGCGGGGGACAGTCTGGGGCCAACGTCCTGACTTTC.

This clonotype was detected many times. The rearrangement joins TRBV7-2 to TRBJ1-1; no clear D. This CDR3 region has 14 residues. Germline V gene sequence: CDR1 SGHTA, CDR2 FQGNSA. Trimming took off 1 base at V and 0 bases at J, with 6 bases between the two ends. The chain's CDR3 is CASSLGSLNTEAFF. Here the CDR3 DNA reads TGTGCCAGCAGCTTAGGGAGCTTGAACACTGAAGCTTTCTTT.

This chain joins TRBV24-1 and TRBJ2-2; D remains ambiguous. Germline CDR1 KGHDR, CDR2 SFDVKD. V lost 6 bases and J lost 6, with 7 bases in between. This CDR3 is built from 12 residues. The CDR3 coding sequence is TGTGCCACCAGTCTGGGTCCCGGGGAGCTGTTTTTT. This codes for CATSLGPGELFF.

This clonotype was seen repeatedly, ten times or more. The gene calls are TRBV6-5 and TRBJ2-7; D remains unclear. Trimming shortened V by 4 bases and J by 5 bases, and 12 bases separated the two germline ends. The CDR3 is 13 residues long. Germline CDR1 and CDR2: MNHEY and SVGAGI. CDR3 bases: TGTGCCAGCAGTTTGCAGGATTCTGACGAGCAGTACTTC. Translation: CASSLQDSDEQYF.

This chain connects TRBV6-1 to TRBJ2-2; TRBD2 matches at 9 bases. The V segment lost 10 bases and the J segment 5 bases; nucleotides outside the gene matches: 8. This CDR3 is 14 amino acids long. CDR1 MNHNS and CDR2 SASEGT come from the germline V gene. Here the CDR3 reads CATGASGVTGELFF. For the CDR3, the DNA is TGTGCCACGGGGGCTAGCGGGGTAACCGGGGAGCTGTTTTTT.

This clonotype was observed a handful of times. Written as DNA, the CDR3 is TGTGCCAGCAGTAGGCTGAACAATCAGCCCCAGCATTTT. Translated, it gives CASSRLNNQPQHF. V is TRBV12-3 or TRBV12-4 and J is TRBJ1-5; no definite D call. CDR3 size: 13 residues. Trimming cost V 5 bases and J 3 bases, with 8 bases left between them.

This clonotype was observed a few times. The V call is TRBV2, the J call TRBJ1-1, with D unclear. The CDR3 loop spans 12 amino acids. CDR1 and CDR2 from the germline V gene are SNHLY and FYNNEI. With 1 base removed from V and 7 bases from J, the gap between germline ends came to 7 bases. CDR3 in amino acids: CASSEGGHEAFF. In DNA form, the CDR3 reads TGTGCCAGCAGTGAAGGAGGGCATGAAGCTTTCTTT. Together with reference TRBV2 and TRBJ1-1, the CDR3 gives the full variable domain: EPEVTQTPSHQVTQMGQEVILRCVPISNHLYFYWYRQILGQKVEFLVSFYNNEISEKSEIFDDQFSVERPDGSNFTLKIRSTKLEDSAMYFCASSEGGHEAFFGQGTRLTVV.

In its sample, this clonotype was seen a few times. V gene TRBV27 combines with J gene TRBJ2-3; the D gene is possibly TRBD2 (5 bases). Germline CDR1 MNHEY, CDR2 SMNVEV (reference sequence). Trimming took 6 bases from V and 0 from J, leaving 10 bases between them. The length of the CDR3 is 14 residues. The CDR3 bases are TGTGCCAGCAGGGACTTTCCGAGCACAGATACGCAGTATTTT. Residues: CASRDFPSTDTQYF.

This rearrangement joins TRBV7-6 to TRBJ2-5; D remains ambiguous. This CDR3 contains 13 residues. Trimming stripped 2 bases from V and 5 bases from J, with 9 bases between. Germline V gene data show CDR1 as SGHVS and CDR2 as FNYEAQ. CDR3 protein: CASSLSVVETQYF. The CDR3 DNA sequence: TGTGCCAGCAGCTTAAGTGTCGTTGAGACCCAGTACTTC.

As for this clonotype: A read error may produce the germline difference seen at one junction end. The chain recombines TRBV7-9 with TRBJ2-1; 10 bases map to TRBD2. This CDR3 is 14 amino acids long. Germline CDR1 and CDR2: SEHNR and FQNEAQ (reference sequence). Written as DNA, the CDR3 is TGTGCCAGCAGCTCCCAGCGGGAGGGTTATGAGCAGTCCTTC. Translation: CASSSQREGYEQSF.

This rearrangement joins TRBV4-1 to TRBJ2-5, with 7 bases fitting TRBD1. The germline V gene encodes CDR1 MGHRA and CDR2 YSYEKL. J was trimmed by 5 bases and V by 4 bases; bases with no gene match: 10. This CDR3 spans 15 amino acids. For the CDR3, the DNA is TGCGCCAGCAGCCGAACGGAAGGGGGCACGGAGACCCAGTACTTC. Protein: CASSRTEGGTETQYF.

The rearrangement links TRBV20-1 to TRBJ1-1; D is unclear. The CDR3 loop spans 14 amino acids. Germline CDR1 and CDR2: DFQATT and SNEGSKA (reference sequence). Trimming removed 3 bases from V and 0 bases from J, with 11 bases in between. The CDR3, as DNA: TGCAGTGCTAGCCCGGGGTTGATGAACACTGAAGCTTTCTTT. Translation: CSASPGLMNTEAFF.

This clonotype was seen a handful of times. CDR3: CAISETGESYEQYF. The CDR3 DNA is TGTGCCATCAGTGAGACAGGGGAGTCCTACGAGCAGTACTTC. V usage is TRBV10-3 and J usage is TRBJ2-7; TRBD1 matches 7 bases. In germline, CDR1 is ENHRY, CDR2 SYGVKD. The CDR3 totals 14 residues. The J segment lost 1 base and the V segment lost 2 bases, leaving 2 bases of the junction unmatched.

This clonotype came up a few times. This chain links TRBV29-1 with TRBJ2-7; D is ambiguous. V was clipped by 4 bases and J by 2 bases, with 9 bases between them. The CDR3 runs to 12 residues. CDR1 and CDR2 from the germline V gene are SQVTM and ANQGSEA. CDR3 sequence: CSVGWQTYEQYF. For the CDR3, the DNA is TGCAGCGTTGGGTGGCAGACCTACGAGCAGTACTTC.

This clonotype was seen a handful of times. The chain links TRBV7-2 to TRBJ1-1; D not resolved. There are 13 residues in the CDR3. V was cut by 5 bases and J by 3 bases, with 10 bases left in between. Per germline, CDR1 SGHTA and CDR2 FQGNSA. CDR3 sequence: CASSPYTDTEAFF. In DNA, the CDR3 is TGTGCCAGCAGCCCCTACACAGACACTGAAGCTTTCTTT.

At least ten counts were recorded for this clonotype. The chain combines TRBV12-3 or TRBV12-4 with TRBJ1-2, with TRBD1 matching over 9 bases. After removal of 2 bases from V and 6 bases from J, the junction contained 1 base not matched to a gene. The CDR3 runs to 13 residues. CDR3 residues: CASSLRQGDGYTF. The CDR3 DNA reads TGTGCCAGCAGTTTAAGACAGGGGGATGGCTACACCTTC.

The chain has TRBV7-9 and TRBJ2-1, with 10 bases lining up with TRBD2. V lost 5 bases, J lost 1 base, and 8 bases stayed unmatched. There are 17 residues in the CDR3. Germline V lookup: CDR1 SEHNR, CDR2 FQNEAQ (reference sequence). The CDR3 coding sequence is TGTGCCAGCAGCCCAAGTCCGGGACTAGCGTCCTACAATGAGCAGTTCTTC. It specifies CASSPSPGLASYNEQFF.

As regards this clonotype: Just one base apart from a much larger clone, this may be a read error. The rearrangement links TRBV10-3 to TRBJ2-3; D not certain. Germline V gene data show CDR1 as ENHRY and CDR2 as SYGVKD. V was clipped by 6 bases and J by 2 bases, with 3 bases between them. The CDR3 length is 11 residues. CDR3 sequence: CAISATDTQYF. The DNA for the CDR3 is TGTGCCATCAGCGCCACAGATACGCAGTATTTT.

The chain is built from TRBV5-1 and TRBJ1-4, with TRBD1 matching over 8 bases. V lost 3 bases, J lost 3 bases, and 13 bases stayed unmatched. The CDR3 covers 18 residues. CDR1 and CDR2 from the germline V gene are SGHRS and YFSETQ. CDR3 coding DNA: TGCGCCAGCAGCTCGGGTGCCTTCCGACAGGGGTCTAATGAAAAACTGTTTTTT. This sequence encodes CASSSGAFRQGSNEKLFF.

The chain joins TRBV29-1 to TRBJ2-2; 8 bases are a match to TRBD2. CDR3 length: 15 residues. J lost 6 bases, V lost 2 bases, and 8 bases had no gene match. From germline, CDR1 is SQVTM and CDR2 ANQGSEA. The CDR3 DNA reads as TGCAGCGTTGAATCGCGCCACGGGAGGGCCGGGGAGCTGTTTTTT. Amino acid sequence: CSVESRHGRAGELFF.

The CDR3 loop is CASSLFPRTQPSGTSTDTQYF. DNA of the CDR3: TGTGCCAGCAGCCTGTTCCCCCGGACTCAACCTAGCGGGACTAGCACAGATACGCAGTATTTT. This chain uses TRBV11-1 with TRBJ2-3; 9 bases line up with TRBD2. The V gene end was trimmed by 5 bases and the J gene end by 0 bases; junction bases not matched to a gene: 21. This CDR3 has 21 residues. CDR1 SGHAT and CDR2 FQDESV come from the germline V gene (reference sequence).

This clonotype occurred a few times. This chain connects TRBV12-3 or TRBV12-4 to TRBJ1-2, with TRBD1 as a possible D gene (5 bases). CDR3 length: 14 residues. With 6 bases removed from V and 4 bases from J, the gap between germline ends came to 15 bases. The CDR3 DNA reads TGTGCCAGCAGACTGACAGAGCTTCCCTATGGCTACACCTTC. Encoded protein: CASRLTELPYGYTF.